A single sample is the source of the 15 T cell receptor beta chains below, sequenced in a study of blood T cell repertoires in COVID-19. TCRdb's copy holds only in-frame clones and misses some; the assay was immunoSEQ multiplex PCR. The profile shows 150,000 to 200,000 clones, around 82% of them singletons. Sequencing input: peripheral blood. The receptor set was obtained from a human donor with acute or convalescent COVID-19. The donor label of this sample is uncertain.

This clone was seen more than once but under ten times. V is TRBV28 and J is TRBJ2-7; 8 bases line up with TRBD2. This CDR3 comprises 16 residues. Losses at the gene ends were 1 base for V and 5 bases for J; bases not matched to a gene: 10. CDR1 is MDHEN, CDR2 SYDVKM, per germline. The DNA of the CDR3 is TGTGCCAGCAGTTTATACGGGAGGGCCGGGAGCAACGAGCAGTACTTC. This translates into CASSLYGRAGSNEQYF.

The V gene is TRBV6-5, the J gene TRBJ2-2; 8 nucleotides align to TRBD1. V lost 1 base, J lost 7 bases, and 8 bases stayed unmatched. This CDR3 region has 16 residues. Germline V CDR1 and CDR2: MNHEY, SVGAGI. The CDR3 DNA sequence: TGTGCCAGCAGTTACTGGGAGAAGACAGGGGTCGGGGAGCTGTTTTTT. Its translation: CASSYWEKTGVGELFF.

The chain employs TRBV5-8 and TRBJ2-7; 8 bases align to TRBD2. V dropped 4 bases and J dropped 5; count of bases not matched to a gene: 8. The CDR3 consists of 14 residues. Looked up from germline, CDR1 is SGHTS and CDR2 is YDEGEE. CDR3 residues: CASSPRYGGDEQYF. DNA of the CDR3: TGTGCCAGCAGCCCACGCTACGGGGGGGACGAGCAGTACTTC.

The rearrangement joins TRBV5-1 to TRBJ2-6, with 11 nucleotides matching TRBD2. The CDR3 has 18 amino acids. Germline loops: CDR1 SGHRS, CDR2 YFSETQ. V shed 3 bases and J 0 bases; nucleotides not matched to a gene: 5. CDR3 in amino acids: CASSSPGLAGSGANVLTF. The CDR3 DNA reads TGCGCCAGCAGCTCGCCCGGACTAGCGGGCTCTGGGGCCAACGTCCTGACTTTC.

The chain combines TRBV7-2 with TRBJ2-3; D perhaps matches TRBD2 (5 bases). The CDR3 length is 13 residues. V lost 3 bases to trimming and J lost 6 bases, with 10 bases between them. The germline gives CDR1 SGHTA, CDR2 FQGNSA. CDR3 nucleotides: TGTGCCAGCAGCTTTGACCGGAGGGATACGCAGTATTTT. Translating gives CASSFDRRDTQYF.

The chain employs TRBV30 and TRBJ2-1; no firm D call. There are 13 residues in the CDR3. V was pared by 4 bases and J by 0 bases, with 7 bases between. Germline V gene sequence: CDR1 GTSNPN, CDR2 SVGIG (reference sequence). The CDR3 DNA follows: TGTGCCTGGACGCGACTCTCCTACAATGAGCAGTTCTTC. This encodes CAWTRLSYNEQFF.

The V call is TRBV5-4, the J call TRBJ1-1; D unresolved. The CDR3 consists of 15 residues. Germline V lookup: CDR1 SGHNT, CDR2 YYREEE (reference sequence). Trimming took 4 bases from V and 1 from J, leaving 14 bases between them. The CDR3 is CASSPSPTRNTEAFF. In DNA, the CDR3 is TGTGCCAGCAGCCCGTCCCCCACACGGAACACTGAAGCTTTCTTT. Using reference TRBV5-4 and TRBJ1-1 for the parts outside the CDR3, the full variable domain is ETGVTQSPTHLIKTRGQQVTLRCSSQSGHNTVSWYQQALGQGPQFIFQYYREEENGRGNFPPRFSGLQFPNYSSELNVNALELDDSALYLCASSPSPTRNTEAFFGQGTRLTVV.

The gene calls are TRBV12-3 or TRBV12-4 and TRBJ2-3; D is unclear. Trimming took off 5 bases at V and 6 bases at J, with 9 bases between the two ends. This CDR3 comprises 12 residues. CDR3 nucleotides: TGTGCCAGCAGTCTCCTTTCGGATACGCAGTATTTT. It translates to CASSLLSDTQYF.

The chain couples TRBV11-3 to TRBJ2-7, with TRBD2 identical over 7 bases. The CDR3 is made up of 15 amino acids. Germline V gene data show CDR1 as SGHNT and CDR2 as YENEEA. V shed 3 bases, J shed 1 base, and the junction held 6 bases outside the gene matches. CDR3 amino acids: CASSLGEGLSYEQYF. In nucleotides, the CDR3 is TGTGCCAGCAGCTTGGGTGAGGGACTATCCTACGAGCAGTACTTC.

The chain carries TRBV7-9 and TRBJ2-3, with D tentatively TRBD2 (6 bases). CDR3 length: 17 amino acids. CDR1 and CDR2 (germline): SEHNR, FQNEAQ (reference sequence). V dropped 5 bases and J dropped 5 bases, with 23 bases sitting between them. The CDR3 DNA sequence: TGTGCCAGCAGCCTGGTCATTAGCGGATACAGGTTAGATACGCAGTATTTT. This sequence encodes CASSLVISGYRLDTQYF.

The chain carries TRBV19 and TRBJ2-1; 9 bases fit TRBD1. The CDR3 runs to 15 residues. The V and J ends lost 0 bases and 8 bases, in that order; junction bases with no gene match: 5. The V gene's germline CDR1 is LNHDA and CDR2 SQIVND (reference sequence). The CDR3 DNA sequence: TGTGCCAGTAGTATAGAGGGACAGGGAATCTATGAGCAGTTCTTC. Protein sequence: CASSIEGQGIYEQFF.

The V and J genes are TRBV19 and TRBJ1-2, with D perhaps TRBD1 (5 bases). This CDR3 is built from 11 residues. Trimming took off 8 bases at V and 7 bases at J, with 11 bases between the two ends. In germline, CDR1 is LNHDA, CDR2 SQIVND (reference sequence). This CDR3 is CASGRQGGYTF. The DNA of the CDR3 is TGTGCCAGTGGCCGGCAGGGTGGCTACACCTTC.

V is TRBV28 and J is TRBJ2-1, with 8 bases that match TRBD2. The CDR3 extends over 18 amino acids. With V trimmed by 2 bases and J by 10 bases, 19 bases remained unmatched. Germline values: CDR1 MDHEN, CDR2 SYDVKM. The chain's CDR3 is CASSLRWGEASGLVEQFF. The CDR3 DNA is TGTGCCAGCAGTTTAAGGTGGGGTGAGGCTAGCGGGTTGGTCGAGCAGTTCTTC.

The chain has TRBV2 and TRBJ1-2, with 8 bases aligning to TRBD1. J gave up 1 base and V 3 bases, and 4 bases lay outside the gene matches. Germline V gives CDR1 SNHLY, CDR2 FYNNEI. This CDR3 has 15 amino acids. The CDR3 DNA sequence: TGTGCCAGCAGTGACGGGGGACAGGTTAACTATGGCTACACCTTC. It encodes CASSDGGQVNYGYTF.

The V call is TRBV5-4, the J call TRBJ2-3; 8 nucleotides agree with TRBD2. After removal of 4 bases from V and 2 bases from J, the junction contained 6 bases not matched to a gene. CDR3 length: 15 residues. The germline V gene has CDR1 SGHNT and CDR2 YYREEE (reference sequence). CDR3 protein: CASSPTGGYTDTQYF. The CDR3 nucleotides are TGTGCCAGCAGCCCAACGGGGGGGTACACAGATACGCAGTATTTT.